This T cell receptor (beta chain) was captured in a study of stem cell transplantation in POMP-related autoinflammatory disease. Study background: Hypothesis: faulty thymoproteasomes impair CD8+ T-cell selection, skewing TRB repertoires. Pre-transplant patients had naive-skewed CD4+ T cells and few CD8+ T cells. Through one year post-transplant, neutrophils and platelets were 100% of graft donor origin.

Germline CDR1 is SGHAT and CDR2 is FQDESV (reference sequence). This CDR3 region has 13 residues. V shed 7 bases and J shed 0 bases, with 10 bases lying between them. Profiled with immunoSEQ multiplex PCR; TCRdb holds only in-frame clones, not every one. Of approximately 65,000 clones listed, approximately 91% are singletons. As for this clone: Its antigen is unknown.

Study findings and constraints: In patients with PRAID, every analyzed T-cell subset tended to show lower diversity and higher clonality.

The sample consisted of CD4+ T cells from PBMCs, taken after stem cell transplantation. This sequence was found in a human patient with POMP-related autoinflammation and immune dysregulation (PRAID). Some of the T cells might come from the graft donor. V and J are TRBV11-1 and TRBJ2-7; D is perhaps TRBD1 (5 bases). This CDR3 reads CASTRGVSYEQYF. The CDR3 DNA is TGTGCCAGCACTAGGGGCGTCTCCTACGAGCAGTACTTC.